The 13 T cell receptor beta chains below come from one sample, sequenced in a study of blood T cell repertoires in COVID-19. Only in-frame clones appear in the TCRdb table, and some are missing; sequencing was by immunoSEQ multiplex PCR. Among roughly 78,000 clones listed, roughly 90% were seen once. Sequencing input: peripheral blood. The receptors come from a man aged 50-59 years with acute or convalescent COVID-19.

In regard to this clone: A junction end diverges from the germline sequence, so it may reflect a read error. The CDR3 is CASSPPDRTKGHF. In DNA, the CDR3 is TGTGCCAGCTCACCACCGGACAGGACAAAGGGACACTTC. The chain employs TRBV18 and TRBJ2-4; 7 bases fit TRBD1. Germline-derived CDR1 and CDR2 are KGHSH and LQKENI. This CDR3 spans 13 amino acids.

This chain links TRBV7-2 with TRBJ1-2, with TRBD1 as a possible D gene (6 bases). The germline V gene has CDR1 SGHTA and CDR2 FQGNSA. The CDR3 length is 16 residues. Between the trimmed V and J ends, which lost 4 bases and 5 bases, there was a span of 20 bases. The CDR3 spells CASSSSMIRTVYGYTF. CDR3 bases: TGTGCCAGCAGCTCCTCGATGATTAGGACAGTTTATGGCTACACCTTC.

This clone has just a few counts. This rearrangement joins TRBV3-1 (or the pseudogene TRBV3-2) to TRBJ2-7; 7 bases are a match to TRBD1. Germline CDR1 is LGHDT and CDR2 is YNNKEL (reference sequence). V lost 3 bases, J lost 2 bases, and 10 bases stayed unmatched. This CDR3 is 16 amino acids long. CDR3 DNA sequence: TGTGCCAGCAGCCAGCAAACAGGGGTGGTGGCCTACGAGCAGTACTTC. The encoded protein is CASSQQTGVVAYEQYF.

This chain uses TRBV7-9 with TRBJ2-2; the D gene is possibly TRBD1 (6 bases). The CDR3 length is 15 residues. The V gene lost 1 base and the J gene lost 2 bases, with 8 bases spanning the gap. Per germline, CDR1 SEHNR and CDR2 FQNEAQ (reference sequence). CDR3 sequence: CASSLDGTNTGELFF. CDR3 DNA sequence: TGTGCCAGCAGCTTAGACGGGACAAACACCGGGGAGCTGTTTTTT.

The chain employs TRBV11-2 and TRBJ2-7; tentative D call: TRBD2 (7 bases). The CDR3 extends over 17 amino acids. CDR1 is SGHAT, CDR2 FQNNGV, per germline. The V and J ends lost 5 bases and 4 bases respectively, with 24 bases between them. The CDR3, as DNA: TGTGCCAGCAGCCCCCGCGGGGGCGGGACTGATGGTTACGAGCAGTACTTC. This sequence encodes CASSPRGGGTDGYEQYF.

This chain uses TRBV19 with TRBJ2-5; the match to TRBD2 covers 8 bases. Germline-derived CDR1 and CDR2 are LNHDA and SQIVND (reference sequence). The CDR3 covers 14 residues. V lost 7 bases, J lost 4 bases, and 8 bases stayed unmatched. The CDR3 coding sequence is TGTGCCAGTACCTCGGGACTAGTCTCAGAGACCCAGTACTTC. Amino acid sequence: CASTSGLVSETQYF. Full variable domain (missing parts from reference TRBV19 and TRBJ2-5): DGGITQSPKYLFRKEGQNVTLSCEQNLNHDAMYWYRQDPGQGLRLIYYSQIVNDFQKGDIAEGYSVSREKKESFPLTVTSAQKNPTAFYLCASTSGLVSETQYFGPGTRLLVL.

J is TRBJ1-5 and V is TRBV6-2 or TRBV6-3; D call uncertain. Germline V CDR1 and CDR2: MNHEY, SVGEGT. Trimming removed 4 bases from V and 4 bases from J, with 8 bases in between. This CDR3 comprises 13 residues. In DNA, the CDR3 is TGTGCCAGCAGTTGGCTAGGTAATCAGCCCCAGCATTTT. Protein product: CASSWLGNQPQHF.

The chain recombines TRBV29-1 with TRBJ2-5; 8 positions match TRBD2. Germline V gene sequence: CDR1 SQVTM, CDR2 ANQGSEA. Trimming cost V 4 bases and J 4 bases; bases outside gene matches: 8. CDR3 length: 14 residues. DNA of the CDR3: TGCAGCGTTGGTACCCTTAGCGGGGCAGAGACCCAGTACTTC. It is translated as CSVGTLSGAETQYF.

This chain uses TRBV9 with TRBJ1-2, with D unresolved. The CDR3 consists of 13 residues. V dropped 4 bases and J dropped 3 bases, with 10 bases sitting between them. Germline loops: CDR1 SGDLS, CDR2 YYNGEE. CDR3 in DNA: TGTGCCAGCAGCCCAGACGAGGACTATGGCTACACCTTC. Protein: CASSPDEDYGYTF.

This clone has a handful of counts. The chain carries TRBV11-2 and TRBJ2-7; D may be TRBD2 (5 bases). Trimming stripped 4 bases from V and 0 bases from J, with 10 bases between. The CDR3 has 14 amino acids. Looked up from germline, CDR1 is SGHAT and CDR2 is FQNNGV. The DNA of the CDR3 is TGTGCCAGCAGCTCCGGACTGAGCTCCTACGAGCAGTACTTC. Residues: CASSSGLSSYEQYF.

The chain uses TRBV9 and TRBJ2-1, with D tentatively TRBD1 (5 bases). CDR1 and CDR2 (germline): SGDLS, YYNGEE. CDR3 length equals 14 residues. V was pared by 3 bases and J by 9 bases, with 16 bases between. The chain's CDR3 is CASSATSRVGEQFF. The CDR3, as DNA: TGTGCCAGCAGCGCAACATCCAGGGTTGGTGAGCAGTTCTTC.

CDR3 protein: CATSDSGAPNTEAFF. Written as DNA, the CDR3 is TGTGCCACCAGTGACTCAGGGGCTCCGAACACTGAAGCTTTCTTT. J is TRBJ1-1 and V is TRBV24-1; maybe TRBD1 (6 bases). This CDR3 has 15 residues. Trimming removed 4 bases at V and 1 base at J, with 12 bases between. Germline V gene sequence: CDR1 KGHDR, CDR2 SFDVKD.

The chain uses TRBV5-1 and TRBJ1-1; 10 positions match TRBD1. V trimming: 7 bases; J trimming: 4 bases; junction bases outside the gene matches: 4. CDR1 is SGHRS and CDR2 is YFSETQ in the germline V gene. There are 13 residues in the CDR3. CDR3 region: CASGQGVSTEAFF. CDR3 coding DNA: TGCGCCAGCGGACAGGGGGTAAGCACTGAAGCTTTCTTT.